This TCR beta chain was sequenced in a study of vaccination and CD4 T cells after COVID-19. Turning to the study itself: From HCoV-229E, HCoV-OC43, HCoV-NL63 and SARS-CoV-2, overlapping spike peptides were used to stimulate the cells. As control conditions, cultures were given either a CEFX pool serving as positive control, an HIV-1 Nef pool, or no peptide at all.

Sequencing of cultured CD4+ T cell DNA used the Oncomine TCR Beta short-read assay. From CD4+ T cells that had been cultured, genomic DNA was extracted. One entry per CDR3 protein, called by TCRdb with MiXCR from the PCR reads. Here the sample spans some 14,000 distinct CDR3 sequences, about 53% being singletons. Treatment of the sample: approximately nine-day PBMC culture with coronavirus spike peptide pools or control peptides (ViraFEST assay). For this clonotype: Its target is unknown.

Trimming took 5 bases from V and 2 from J, leaving 13 bases between them. Germline CDR1 and CDR2: DFQATT and SNEGSKA (reference sequence). The CDR3 consists of 14 residues. This sequence originates from a human donor who had recovered from COVID-19. The specimen comprised CD4+ T cells from blood, cultured in vitro, sampled before SARS-CoV-2 vaccination. The chain is built from TRBV20-1 and TRBJ1-5; maybe TRBD1 (5 bases). The CDR3 reads CSALRGLGNQPQHF. The CDR3 region has the DNA TGCAGTGCTTTGCGGGGGTTGGGCAATCAGCCCCAGCATTTT.